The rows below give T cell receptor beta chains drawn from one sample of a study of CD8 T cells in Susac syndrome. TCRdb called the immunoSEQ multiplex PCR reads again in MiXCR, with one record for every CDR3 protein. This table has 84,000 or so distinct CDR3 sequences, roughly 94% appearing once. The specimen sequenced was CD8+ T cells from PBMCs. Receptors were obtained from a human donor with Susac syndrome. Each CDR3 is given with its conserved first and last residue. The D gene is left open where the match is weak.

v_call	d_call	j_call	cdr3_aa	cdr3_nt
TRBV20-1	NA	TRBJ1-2	CSARAPTEIYGYTF	TGCAGTGCTAGGGCCCCGACCGAAATCTATGGCTACACCTTC
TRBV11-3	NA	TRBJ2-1	CASSLERGLGWNEQFF	TGTGCCAGCAGCTTAGAACGGGGGTTGGGATGGAATGAGCAGTTCTTC
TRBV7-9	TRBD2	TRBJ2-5	CASSPTGTSGSEGQETQYF	TGTGCCAGCAGCCCCACAGGGACTAGCGGGAGTGAAGGACAAGAGACCCAGTACTTC
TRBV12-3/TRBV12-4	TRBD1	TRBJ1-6	CASSSRGDRGWNSPLHF	TGTGCCAGCAGTTCCCGAGGGGACAGGGGTTGGAATTCACCCCTCCACTTT
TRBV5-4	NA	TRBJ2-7	CASSLGLNYEQYF	TGTGCCAGCAGCTTGGGCCTCAACTACGAGCAGTACTTC
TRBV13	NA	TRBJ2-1	CASSAYREAEQFF	TGTGCCAGCAGCGCCTACAGGGAGGCTGAGCAGTTCTTC
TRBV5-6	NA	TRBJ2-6	CASSLDGSSGANVLTF	TGTGCCAGCAGCTTGGACGGGTCCTCTGGGGCCAACGTCCTGACTTTC
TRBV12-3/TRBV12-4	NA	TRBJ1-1	CASSPEFEAFF	TGTGCCAGCAGTCCGGAGTTTGAAGCTTTCTTT
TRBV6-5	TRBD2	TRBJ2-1	CASRIAGGFYNEQFF	TGTGCCAGCAGGATAGCGGGAGGCTTTTACAATGAGCAGTTCTTC
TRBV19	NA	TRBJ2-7	CASSPQGFHGQYF	TGTGCCAGTAGTCCACAGGGTTTCCACGGGCAGTACTTC
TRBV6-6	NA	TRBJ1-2	CATSSGGYTF	TGTGCCACTTCCTCTGGGGGCTACACCTTC
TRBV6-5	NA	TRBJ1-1	CASSYETDNTEAFF	TGTGCCAGCAGTTACGAGACAGACAACACTGAAGCTTTCTTT
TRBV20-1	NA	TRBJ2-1	CSARDFGYNEQFF	TGCAGTGCTAGAGATTTCGGGTACAATGAGCAGTTCTTC
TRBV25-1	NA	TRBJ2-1	CASSVSVNEQFF	TGTGCCAGCAGTGTTTCGGTGAATGAGCAGTTCTTC
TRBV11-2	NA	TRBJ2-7	CASSLDSANDEQYF	TGTGCCAGCAGCTTAGACTCAGCGAATGACGAGCAGTACTTC